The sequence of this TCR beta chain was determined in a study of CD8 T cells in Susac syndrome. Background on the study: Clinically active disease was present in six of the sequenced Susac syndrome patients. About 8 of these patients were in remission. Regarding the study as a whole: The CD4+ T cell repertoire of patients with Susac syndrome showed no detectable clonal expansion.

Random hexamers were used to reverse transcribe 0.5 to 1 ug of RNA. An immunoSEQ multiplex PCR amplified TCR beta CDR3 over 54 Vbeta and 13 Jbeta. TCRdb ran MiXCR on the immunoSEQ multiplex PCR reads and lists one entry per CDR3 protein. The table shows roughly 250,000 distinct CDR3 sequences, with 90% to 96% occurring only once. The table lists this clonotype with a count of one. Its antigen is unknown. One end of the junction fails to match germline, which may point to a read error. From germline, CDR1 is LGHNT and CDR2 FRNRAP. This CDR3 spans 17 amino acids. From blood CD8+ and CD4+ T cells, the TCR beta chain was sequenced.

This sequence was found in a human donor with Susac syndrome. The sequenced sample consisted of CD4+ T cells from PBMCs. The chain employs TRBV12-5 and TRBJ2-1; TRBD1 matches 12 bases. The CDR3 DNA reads TGTGCTAGTGGTTTCGATATTAGGGACAGGGGGCGTAATGGGCAGTTCTTC. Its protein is CASGFDIRDRGRNGQFF.